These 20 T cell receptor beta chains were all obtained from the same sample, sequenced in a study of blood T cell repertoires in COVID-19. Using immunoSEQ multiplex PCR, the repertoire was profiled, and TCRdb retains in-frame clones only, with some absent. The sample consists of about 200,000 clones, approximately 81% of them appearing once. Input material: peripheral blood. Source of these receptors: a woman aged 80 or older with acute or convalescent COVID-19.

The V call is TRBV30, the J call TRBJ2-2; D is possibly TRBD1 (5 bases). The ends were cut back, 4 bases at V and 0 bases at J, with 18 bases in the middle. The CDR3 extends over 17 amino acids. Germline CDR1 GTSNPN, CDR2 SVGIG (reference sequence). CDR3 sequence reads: CAWTVPRPGTNTGELFF. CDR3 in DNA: TGTGCCTGGACCGTCCCGAGGCCAGGGACGAACACCGGGGAGCTGTTTTTT. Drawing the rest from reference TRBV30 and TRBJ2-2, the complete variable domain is SQTIHQWPATLVQPVGSPLSLECTVEGTSNPNLYWYRQAAGRGLQLLFYSVGIGQISSEVPQNLSASRPQDRQFILSSKKLLLSDSGFYLCAWTVPRPGTNTGELFFGEGSRLTVL.

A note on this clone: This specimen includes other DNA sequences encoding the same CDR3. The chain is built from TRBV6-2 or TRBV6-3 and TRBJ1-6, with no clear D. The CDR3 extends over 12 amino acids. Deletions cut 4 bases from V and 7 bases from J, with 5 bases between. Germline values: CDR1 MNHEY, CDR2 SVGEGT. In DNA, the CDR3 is TGTGCCAGCAGTTCTTTAAATTCACCCCTCCACTTT. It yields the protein CASSSLNSPLHF.

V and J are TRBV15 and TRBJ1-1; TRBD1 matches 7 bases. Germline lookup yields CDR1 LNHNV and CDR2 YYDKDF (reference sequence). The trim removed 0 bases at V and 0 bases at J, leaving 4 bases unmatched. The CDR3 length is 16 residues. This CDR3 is CATSRDRGTVNTEAFF. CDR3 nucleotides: TGTGCCACCAGCAGAGATAGGGGGACAGTGAACACTGAAGCTTTCTTT. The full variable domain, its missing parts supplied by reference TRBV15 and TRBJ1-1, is DAMVIQNPRYQVTQFGKPVTLSCSQTLNHNVMYWYQQKSSQAPKLLFHYYDKDFNNEADTPDNFQSRRPNTSFCFLDIRSPGLGDTAMYLCATSRDRGTVNTEAFFGQGTRLTVV.

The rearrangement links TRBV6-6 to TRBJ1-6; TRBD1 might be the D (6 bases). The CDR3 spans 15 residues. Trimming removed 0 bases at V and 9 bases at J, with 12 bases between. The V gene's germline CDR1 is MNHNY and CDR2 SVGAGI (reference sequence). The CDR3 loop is CASSYSAGAGSPLHF. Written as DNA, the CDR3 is TGTGCCAGCAGTTACTCGGCGGGGGCTGGTTCACCCCTCCACTTT.

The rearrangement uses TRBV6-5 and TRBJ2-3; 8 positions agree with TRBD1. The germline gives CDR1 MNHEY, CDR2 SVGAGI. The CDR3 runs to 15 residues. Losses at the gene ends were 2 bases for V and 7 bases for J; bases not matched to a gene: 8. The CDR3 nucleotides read TGTGCCAGCAGTTACCCCGGACAGGGAGTGCATACGCAGTATTTT. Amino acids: CASSYPGQGVHTQYF.

The CDR3 DNA reads TGCGCCAGCAGTTTGATCGAGAATGAGCAGTTCTTC. It is translated as CASSLIENEQFF. The genes are TRBV5-1 and TRBJ2-1; D not certain. Germline V gene lookup returns CDR1 SGHRS and CDR2 YFSETQ. This CDR3 has 12 amino acids. V was cut by 5 bases and J by 7 bases, with 10 bases left in between.

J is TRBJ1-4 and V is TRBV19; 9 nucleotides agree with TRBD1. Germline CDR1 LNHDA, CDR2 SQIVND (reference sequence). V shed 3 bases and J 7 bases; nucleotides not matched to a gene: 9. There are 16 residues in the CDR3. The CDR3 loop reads CASSMGLQGAPEKLFF. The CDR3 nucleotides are TGTGCCAGTAGTATGGGATTACAGGGGGCGCCTGAAAAACTGTTTTTT.

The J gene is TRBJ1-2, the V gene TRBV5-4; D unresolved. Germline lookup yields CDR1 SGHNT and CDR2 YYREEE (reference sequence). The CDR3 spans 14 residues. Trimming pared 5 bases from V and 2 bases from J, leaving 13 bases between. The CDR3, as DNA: TGTGCCAGCAGTCGTAGAGAGGGAAACTATGGCTACACCTTC. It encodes CASSRREGNYGYTF.

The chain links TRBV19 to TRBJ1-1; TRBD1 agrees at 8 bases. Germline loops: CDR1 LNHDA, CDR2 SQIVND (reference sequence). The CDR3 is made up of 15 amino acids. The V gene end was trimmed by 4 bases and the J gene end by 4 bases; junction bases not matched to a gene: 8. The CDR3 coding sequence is TGTGCCAGTAGTACATCGACAGGGGCGGGCACTGAAGCTTTCTTT. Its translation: CASSTSTGAGTEAFF.

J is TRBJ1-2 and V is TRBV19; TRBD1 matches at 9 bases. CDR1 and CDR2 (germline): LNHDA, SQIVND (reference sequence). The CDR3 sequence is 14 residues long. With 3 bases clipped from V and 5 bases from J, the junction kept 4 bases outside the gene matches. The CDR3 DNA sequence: TGTGCCAGTAGTATGAAGGGACAGGGATATGGCTACACCTTC. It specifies CASSMKGQGYGYTF. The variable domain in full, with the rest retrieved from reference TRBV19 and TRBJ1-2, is DGGITQSPKYLFRKEGQNVTLSCEQNLNHDAMYWYRQDPGQGLRLIYYSQIVNDFQKGDIAEGYSVSREKKESFPLTVTSAQKNPTAFYLCASSMKGQGYGYTFGSGTRLTVV.

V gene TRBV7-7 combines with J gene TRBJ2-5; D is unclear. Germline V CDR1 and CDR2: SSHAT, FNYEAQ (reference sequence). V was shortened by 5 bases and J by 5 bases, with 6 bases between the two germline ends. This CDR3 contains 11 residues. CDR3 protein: CASSPSETQYF. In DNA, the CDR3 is TGTGCCAGCAGCCCGTCTGAGACCCAGTACTTC.

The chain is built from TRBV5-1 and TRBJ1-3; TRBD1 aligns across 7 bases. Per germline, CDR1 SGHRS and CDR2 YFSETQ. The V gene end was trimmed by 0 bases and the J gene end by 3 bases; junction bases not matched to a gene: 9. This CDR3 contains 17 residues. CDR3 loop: CASSLGQQGLIGNTIYF. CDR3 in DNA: TGCGCCAGCAGCTTGGGACAACAGGGGCTGATTGGAAACACCATATATTTT.

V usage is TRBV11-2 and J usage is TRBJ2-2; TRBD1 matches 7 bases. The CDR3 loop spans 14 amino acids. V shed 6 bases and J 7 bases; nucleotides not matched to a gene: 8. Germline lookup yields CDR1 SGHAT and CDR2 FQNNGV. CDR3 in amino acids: CASRYTGAGGELFF. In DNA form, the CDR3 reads TGTGCCAGCAGATATACAGGGGCGGGCGGGGAGCTGTTTTTT.

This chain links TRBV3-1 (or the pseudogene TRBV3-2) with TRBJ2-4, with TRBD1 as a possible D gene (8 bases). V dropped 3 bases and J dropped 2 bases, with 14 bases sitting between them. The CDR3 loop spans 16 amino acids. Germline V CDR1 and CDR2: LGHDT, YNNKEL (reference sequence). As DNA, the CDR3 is TGTGCCAGCAGCCAGAGACAGGGGACTACCAAAAACATTCAGTACTTC. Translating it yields CASSQRQGTTKNIQYF.

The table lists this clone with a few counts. CDR3 bases: TGTGCCAGCAGCAAAGTTCGGGGGGCCGGCACAGATACGCAGTATTTT. Its translation: CASSKVRGAGTDTQYF. The chain recombines TRBV25-1 with TRBJ2-3; TRBD2 is a possible D gene (7 bases). V was pared by 6 bases and J by 1 base, with 17 bases between. Per germline, CDR1 MGHDK and CDR2 SYGVNS. This CDR3 comprises 16 residues. Complete variable domain (other parts from reference TRBV25-1 and TRBJ2-3): EADIYQTPRYLVIGTGKKITLECSQTMGHDKMYWYQQDPGMELHLIHYSYGVNSTEKGDLSSESTVSRIRTEHFPLTLESARPSHTSQYLCASSKVRGAGTDTQYFGPGTRLTVL.

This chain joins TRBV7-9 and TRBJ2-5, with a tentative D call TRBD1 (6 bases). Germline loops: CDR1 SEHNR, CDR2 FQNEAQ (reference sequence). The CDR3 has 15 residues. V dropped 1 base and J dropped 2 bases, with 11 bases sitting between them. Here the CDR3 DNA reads TGTGCCAGCAGCTTAGGTCGGACAGTACAAGAGACCCAGTACTTC. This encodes CASSLGRTVQETQYF.

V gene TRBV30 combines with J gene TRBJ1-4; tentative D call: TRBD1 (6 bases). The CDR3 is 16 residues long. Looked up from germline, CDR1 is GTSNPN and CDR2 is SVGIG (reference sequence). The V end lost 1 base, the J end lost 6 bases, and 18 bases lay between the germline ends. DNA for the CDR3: TGTGCCTGGAGTGCCCCCCATACAGGGATGGATGAAAAACTGTTTTTT. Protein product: CAWSAPHTGMDEKLFF.

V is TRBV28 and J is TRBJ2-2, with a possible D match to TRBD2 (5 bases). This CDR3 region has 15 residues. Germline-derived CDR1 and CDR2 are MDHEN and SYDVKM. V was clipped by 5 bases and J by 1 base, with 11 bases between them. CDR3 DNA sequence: TGTGCCAGCAGTCCGGACTTAAGGAACACCGGGGAGCTGTTTTTT. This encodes CASSPDLRNTGELFF.

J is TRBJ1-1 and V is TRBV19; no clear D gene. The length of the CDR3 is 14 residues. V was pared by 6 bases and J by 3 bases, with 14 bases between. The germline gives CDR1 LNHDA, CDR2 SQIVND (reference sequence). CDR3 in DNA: TGTGCCAGTAGCCGGACGGAGGTGGACACTGAAGCTTTCTTT. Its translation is CASSRTEVDTEAFF.

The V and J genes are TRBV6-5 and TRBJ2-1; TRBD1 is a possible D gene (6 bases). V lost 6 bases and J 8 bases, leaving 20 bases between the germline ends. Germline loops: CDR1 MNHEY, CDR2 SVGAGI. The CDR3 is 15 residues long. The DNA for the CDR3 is TGTGCCAGCAGCGACCCTATACAGGGATTCTATGAGCAGTTCTTC. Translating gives CASSDPIQGFYEQFF.